The present TCR beta chain was sequenced within a study of metastatic and nonmetastatic thyroid tumors. Study-wide background: Blood and tumor or nodule tissue repertoires from malignant and benign thyroid patients were compared. Study results and limitations: Versus benign nodules, malignant thyroid tumors reportedly had significantly higher TCR beta diversity, in blood and tumor.

As handled by the study authors: Variation in CDR3 across clinicopathological groups served as the basis for constructing a distant-metastasis classifier in papillary thyroid cancer. TCRdb re-called clones from the PCR reads using MiXCR. TCRdb, not the authors, supplied the V and J calls. The table has about 4,400 clones, about 37% seen once. Worth noting for this clone: Antigen: not known.

The CDR3 runs to 17 residues. Germline V gene sequence: CDR1 MNHNS, CDR2 SASEGT. Trimming removed 5 bases at V and 3 bases at J, with 17 bases between. Each patient came to thyroid surgery without any prior treatment (of any kind). This TCR was sampled from a male donor with papillary thyroid cancer or a benign thyroid nodule (not recorded which). Some clones in this sample may be carry-over from other donors' samples. The chain links TRBV6-1 to TRBJ1-6, with D tentatively TRBD1 (5 bases). Sequenced: tumor tissue. This CDR3 is CASSSGGWAFYNSPLHF. CDR3 bases: TGTGCCAGCAGTTCCGGGGGGTGGGCGTTCTATAATTCACCCCTCCACTTT.